Here is one T cell receptor (beta chain) with its context. At one boundary the junction diverges from the germline segment, which might be a read error. This entry comes from a study of PD-1 blockade in classical Hodgkin lymphoma. CDR1 is LNHDA, CDR2 SQIVND, per germline (reference sequence). This CDR3 spans 21 amino acids. All patients experienced relapse after autologous stem cell transplantation, and brentuximab vedotin exposure was variable. The assay was immunoSEQ multiplex PCR, and TCRdb's table has in-frame clones only and misses some. Among 13,000 or so clones listed, roughly 87% were seen once.

This specimen was peripheral blood mononuclear cells (PBMCs), taken at baseline. The genes are TRBV19 and TRBJ2-1; D may correspond to TRBD1 or TRBD2 (9 bases each). The clonotype comes from a human donor with classical Hodgkin lymphoma. CDR3 nucleotides: TGTGCCAGTAGTCTAGATCCCCTTGGGACAGGGTGGCTAGCGGGACAGTATGAGCAGTTCTTC. Translating gives CASSLDPLGTGWLAGQYEQFF.